This section outlines one TCR beta chain sequence together with its context. The target antigen is unknown. CDR3 length equals 12 residues. From germline, CDR1 is DFQATT and CDR2 SNEGSKA (reference sequence). Trimming took off 3 bases at V and 6 bases at J, with 11 bases between the two ends. During its preparation, the TCRbeta library received unique molecular identifiers. TCRdb itself ran the PCR reads through MiXCR, one entry per CDR3 protein. The sample has more than 200,000 distinct CDR3 sequences; roughly 24% are singletons. The record originates from a study of T-cell reconstitution after alpha-beta-depleted transplantation in children. Findings and caveats of the study: Expanded graft clones, several hundred of them, were reportedly the source of alpha-beta T cells about two months after transplant. Surviving recipient T cells and thymic progenitors produced the high day-60 TCRbeta diversity seen in some patients. Once a year had passed after transplant, T-cell counts and diversity came mostly from newly produced T cells.

The sample here was PBMCs, taken before TCRalphabeta/CD19-depleted stem cell transplant. V is TRBV20-1 and J is TRBJ1-1; D is possibly TRBD1 (5 bases). This TCR was recovered from a girl aged 2 to 10 with Fanconi anemia, due to receive a stem cell transplant. CDR3 DNA sequence: TGCAGTGCTAGCCACGGGGGGTCTGAAGCTTTCTTT. Its translation is CSASHGGSEAFF.